Described below is a single T cell receptor (beta chain) sequence and its context. Its antigen is not known. The data originate from a study of cytomegalovirus exposure and HLA in healthy donors. Overall study: Genetic ancestry analysis placed around four fifths of the 398 donors that were genotyped in the Caucasian-associated cluster. The study's findings and limits: Further analysis was carried out later, and it showed several of the most significant clusters appearing linked to common viral pathogens.

The study ran its PCR with 60 Vbeta and 13 Jbeta primers. The protocol was immunoSEQ multiplex PCR, while the TCRdb copy is restricted to in-frame clones and leaves out a portion. The repertoire holds about 180,000 clones, with over 80% as singletons. The sequence derives from a girl between 5 and 17 years old in good health and CMV-seropositive. Sequencing input: PBMCs.

CDR3 nucleotide sequence: TGTGCCAGCAGCACCGGGACAGGGGCAGGGGAGCCCCAGCATTTT. It translates to CASSTGTGAGEPQHF. The V gene is TRBV2, the J gene TRBJ1-5; the match to TRBD1 covers 10 bases. In germline, CDR1 is SNHLY, CDR2 FYNNEI. CDR3 length: 15 amino acids. The V and J ends lost 6 bases and 8 bases, in that order; junction bases with no gene match: 10.